These T cell receptor beta chains were read from a single sample in a study of memory CD4+ T cells and cytomegalovirus serostatus. Produced via immunoSEQ multiplex PCR; TCRdb's table is partial and in-frame only. Of under 45,000 clones in the sample, 65% to 85% were seen once. The sequencing sample was made of memory CD4+ T cells from blood. The receptor set was obtained from an adult in good health and CMV-seronegative. CDR3s include the opening cysteine and the closing phenylalanine or tryptophan. A D gene is named only where the DNA matches it firmly. Clone size is stated in some rows and not others, as once, few, many or a class when expanded.

clone_size: few; d_call: NA; v_call: TRBV2; j_call: TRBJ1-2; cdr3_nt: TGTGCCAGCAGTGCGACAGGTGGCTACACCTTC; cdr3_aa: CASSATGGYTF
clone_size: NA; d_call: NA; v_call: TRBV28; j_call: TRBJ1-1; cdr3_nt: TGTGCCAGCAGTTTAGGCCAGACTGAAGCTTTCTTT; cdr3_aa: CASSLGQTEAFF
clone_size: NA; d_call: NA; v_call: TRBV5-1; j_call: TRBJ1-1; cdr3_nt: TGCGCCAGCAGGCGGACAGCAGATCCCCAAGCTTTCTTT; cdr3_aa: CASRRTADPQAFF
clone_size: NA; d_call: TRBD1; v_call: TRBV7-2; j_call: TRBJ1-2; cdr3_nt: TGTGCCAGCAGCGCAAAGGGGGCGGGTTATGGCTACACCTTC; cdr3_aa: CASSAKGAGYGYTF
clone_size: NA; d_call: NA; v_call: TRBV29-1; j_call: TRBJ2-3; cdr3_nt: TGCAGGATCAGACTGGGGACAGATACGCAGTATTTT; cdr3_aa: CRIRLGTDTQYF
clone_size: NA; d_call: NA; v_call: TRBV7-2; j_call: TRBJ1-5; cdr3_nt: TGTGCCAGCAGCTTACAGGGGTCGGGTAATCAGCCCCAGCATTTT; cdr3_aa: CASSLQGSGNQPQHF
clone_size: few; d_call: NA; v_call: TRBV6-6; j_call: TRBJ1-4; cdr3_nt: TGTGCCAGCAGTTACTCGCGGCACAGCAAAAATGAAAAACTGTTTTTT; cdr3_aa: CASSYSRHSKNEKLFF
clone_size: NA; d_call: NA; v_call: TRBV30; j_call: TRBJ2-2; cdr3_nt: TGTGCCTGGACCAAGCGGGTCGCGAACACCGGGGAGCTGTTTTTT; cdr3_aa: CAWTKRVANTGELFF
clone_size: NA; d_call: TRBD1; v_call: TRBV7-8; j_call: TRBJ2-3; cdr3_nt: TGTGCCAGCAGCCCCACAGGGGGCACAGATACGCAGTATTTT; cdr3_aa: CASSPTGGTDTQYF
clone_size: NA; d_call: TRBD1; v_call: TRBV2; j_call: TRBJ2-1; cdr3_nt: TGTGCCAGCAGTGATGGGACAGGGACCAATGAGCAGTTCTTC; cdr3_aa: CASSDGTGTNEQFF
clone_size: NA; d_call: TRBD1; v_call: TRBV11-3; j_call: TRBJ2-2; cdr3_nt: TGTGCCAGCAGTGGCAGGGGGTTACCCGGGGAGCTGTTTTTT; cdr3_aa: CASSGRGLPGELFF
clone_size: few; d_call: NA; v_call: TRBV12-5; j_call: TRBJ1-1; cdr3_nt: TGTGCTAGTGGTTTGGTTGGGGCCCTTGCGGAAGCTTTCTTT; cdr3_aa: CASGLVGALAEAFF
clone_size: NA; d_call: TRBD1; v_call: TRBV7-8; j_call: TRBJ1-1; cdr3_nt: TGTGCCAGCAGCTCACGGACAGGGCAAATGAACACTGAAGCTTTCTTT; cdr3_aa: CASSSRTGQMNTEAFF
clone_size: NA; d_call: NA; v_call: TRBV30; j_call: TRBJ2-7; cdr3_nt: TGTGCCTGGAGTGGGTCGGTAGCTGCTACCTACGAGCAGTACTTC; cdr3_aa: CAWSGSVAATYEQYF
clone_size: NA; d_call: NA; v_call: TRBV7-9; j_call: TRBJ2-5; cdr3_nt: TGTGCCAGCAGCTTAGACCGAGGGGGGAGGGGAGAGACCCAGTACTTC; cdr3_aa: CASSLDRGGRGETQYF
clone_size: NA; d_call: NA; v_call: TRBV5-1; j_call: TRBJ2-3; cdr3_nt: TGCGCCAGCAGCTTGGGTGGAGATACGCAGTATTTT; cdr3_aa: CASSLGGDTQYF
clone_size: NA; d_call: NA; v_call: TRBV11-2; j_call: TRBJ1-6; cdr3_nt: TGTGCCAGCAGCTCTTTACAGGGAACTAATTCACCCCTCCACTTT; cdr3_aa: CASSSLQGTNSPLHF
clone_size: NA; d_call: NA; v_call: TRBV28; j_call: TRBJ2-1; cdr3_nt: TGTGCCAGCAGTCCGGGACTTGAGCAGTTCTTC; cdr3_aa: CASSPGLEQFF
clone_size: NA; d_call: TRBD1; v_call: TRBV30; j_call: TRBJ1-2; cdr3_nt: TGTGCCTGGAGTTCGGACAGGGCTGGCTACACCTTC; cdr3_aa: CAWSSDRAGYTF
clone_size: NA; d_call: TRBD1; v_call: TRBV10-1; j_call: TRBJ2-1; cdr3_nt: TGCGCCAGCAGTGAGTCCCGGGACAGCAATGAGCAGTTCTTC; cdr3_aa: CASSESRDSNEQFF
clone_size: few; d_call: NA; v_call: TRBV4-2; j_call: TRBJ1-1; cdr3_nt: TGTGCCAGCAGCCAAGATACAGACTATGAAGCTTTCTTT; cdr3_aa: CASSQDTDYEAFF
clone_size: NA; d_call: TRBD1; v_call: TRBV28; j_call: TRBJ2-7; cdr3_nt: TGTGCCAGCAGTTCATTCCGGGACAGGGCTTACGTTCGGCGCGAGCAGTACTTC; cdr3_aa: CASSSFRDRAYVRREQYF
clone_size: NA; d_call: NA; v_call: TRBV7-6; j_call: TRBJ1-2; cdr3_nt: TGTGCCAGCAGCTCCGGGATTGGCTATGGCTACACCTTC; cdr3_aa: CASSSGIGYGYTF
clone_size: NA; d_call: TRBD1; v_call: TRBV5-5; j_call: TRBJ1-4; cdr3_nt: TGTGCCAGCAGCCGTAGGACAGGGTATGGTGAAAAACTGTTTTTT; cdr3_aa: CASSRRTGYGEKLFF
clone_size: few; d_call: TRBD1; v_call: TRBV6-5; j_call: TRBJ1-6; cdr3_nt: TGTGCCAGCAGTTCGGGACAGAATAATTCACCCCTCCACTTT; cdr3_aa: CASSSGQNNSPLHF
clone_size: NA; d_call: NA; v_call: TRBV11-3; j_call: TRBJ1-6; cdr3_nt: TGTGCCAGCAGCTTAAAGGGGAAGAATTCACCCCTCCACTTT; cdr3_aa: CASSLKGKNSPLHF
clone_size: once; d_call: NA; v_call: TRBV11-2; j_call: TRBJ1-1; cdr3_nt: TGTGCCAGCAGCTTAGCCGGGGGCGCCACTGAAGCTTTCTTT; cdr3_aa: CASSLAGGATEAFF
clone_size: NA; d_call: NA; v_call: TRBV7-6; j_call: TRBJ2-5; cdr3_nt: TGTGCCAGCAGCCTGACGTATGTTGAGACCCAGTACTTC; cdr3_aa: CASSLTYVETQYF
clone_size: NA; d_call: NA; v_call: TRBV7-3; j_call: TRBJ2-1; cdr3_nt: TGTGCCAGCAGCTTAAGGGGGGCCTCCTACAATGAGCAGTTCTTC; cdr3_aa: CASSLRGASYNEQFF
clone_size: NA; d_call: NA; v_call: TRBV10-2; j_call: TRBJ2-3; cdr3_nt: TGCGCCAGCTCTGGGAGCGGGCGGACAGATACGCAGTATTTT; cdr3_aa: CASSGSGRTDTQYF
clone_size: NA; d_call: NA; v_call: TRBV2; j_call: TRBJ2-2; cdr3_nt: TGTGCCAGCAGGGCCCTAGTGGGGGCGGACGGGGAGCTGTTTTTT; cdr3_aa: CASRALVGADGELFF
clone_size: NA; d_call: NA; v_call: TRBV11-2; j_call: TRBJ1-1; cdr3_nt: TGTGCCAGCAGCCTTACAGGGAACACTGAAGCTTTCTTT; cdr3_aa: CASSLTGNTEAFF
clone_size: NA; d_call: TRBD1; v_call: TRBV9; j_call: TRBJ1-3; cdr3_nt: TGTGCCAGCAGCGGTCGGACAGGGTCAGGAAACACCATATATTTT; cdr3_aa: CASSGRTGSGNTIYF
clone_size: NA; d_call: NA; v_call: TRBV10-3; j_call: TRBJ1-2; cdr3_nt: TGTGCCATCAGTGATGTAGTAGGTGACTATGGCTACACCTTC; cdr3_aa: CAISDVVGDYGYTF
clone_size: NA; d_call: NA; v_call: TRBV27; j_call: TRBJ2-3; cdr3_nt: TGTGCCAGCAGTTTTCTGGGGGCCATGTCAGATACGCAGTATTTT; cdr3_aa: CASSFLGAMSDTQYF
clone_size: NA; d_call: NA; v_call: TRBV11-2; j_call: TRBJ2-7; cdr3_nt: TGTGCCAGCAGCTTCGGTAACGAGCAGTACTTC; cdr3_aa: CASSFGNEQYF